Given below is one TCR beta chain in context. Treatment reported: randomized to nivolumab then ipilimumab (arm A) or the reverse (arm B). DNA-damaging chemotherapy had not been given to any patient beforehand. The data originate from a study of sequential checkpoint blockade in melanoma. Measured with immunoSEQ multiplex PCR; TCRdb has only the in-frame clones, and not every one. The sample holds about 22,000 clones, 80% seen once. Germline V lookup: CDR1 SGHAT, CDR2 FQNNGV. The V and J ends lost 0 bases and 7 bases respectively, with 15 bases between them. The CDR3 spans 16 residues. The V call is TRBV11-2, the J call TRBJ2-2; a possible D gene is TRBD1 (6 bases). The sequencing used CD8+ T cells sorted from blood (inferred from file names), collected from a patient given nivolumab and ipilimumab in sequence. This receptor was identified in a human donor with melanoma. CDR3 protein: CASSLETGGSSGELFF. The DNA of the CDR3 is TGTGCCAGCAGCTTAGAGACTGGGGGCAGTAGCGGGGAGCTGTTTTTT.